Detailed here is one T cell receptor beta chain. This sample was included in a study of technical replicates of blood from a few donors. With 8 bases clipped from V and 7 bases from J, the junction kept 11 bases outside the gene matches. Germline CDR1 and CDR2: MNHNS and SASEGT. The CDR3 contains 15 residues. TCRdb's copy holds only in-frame clones and misses some; the assay was immunoSEQ multiplex PCR. The data hold tens of thousands of clones, with more than 85% observed a single time. The sample consisted of T cells isolated from PBMCs. The chain recombines TRBV6-1 with TRBJ1-5; TRBD1 matches at 10 bases. This clonotype was sampled from a human donor in good health. Some clones in this sample may be carry-over from other donors' samples. CDR3 sequence: CASGDRDRGHQPQHF. The DNA of the CDR3 is TGTGCCAGCGGGGACCGGGACAGGGGTCACCAGCCCCAGCATTTT.